These 21 T cell receptor beta chains came from one sample sequenced in a study of shared clonotypes between healthy human individuals. The assay was immunoSEQ multiplex PCR, and TCRdb's table has in-frame clones only and misses some. In the table there are about 2 million clones, less than 95% of which are singletons. CD45RO negativity and positive selection for CCR7 defined naive CD8 cells, a population that excluded terminally differentiated effector memory CD45RA+ cells. The sample comprised naive CD8+ T cells sorted from blood. The source of these receptors is a man between 18 and 29 years old in good health.

For this clone: An end of the junction differs from the germline gene, which may be a read error. This rearrangement joins TRBV7-9 to TRBJ2-1; 10 nucleotides align to TRBD2. Germline V CDR1 and CDR2: SEHNR, FQNEAQ (reference sequence). The CDR3 is 18 residues long. CDR3 region: CASSLVPGTSVAYNEQFF. CDR3 DNA: TGTGCCAGCAGTTTAGTGCCGGGGACTAGCGTGGCATACAATGAGCAGTTCTTC.

The V call is TRBV6-5, the J call TRBJ2-3; D is unresolved. V dropped 0 bases and J dropped 3 bases, with 13 bases sitting between them. CDR1 is MNHEY and CDR2 is SVGAGI in the germline V gene. The CDR3 loop spans 16 amino acids. The CDR3 region has the DNA TGTGCCAGCAGTTACTCGAAATATGCCCCAACAGATACGCAGTATTTT. Encoded protein: CASSYSKYAPTDTQYF.

V gene TRBV29-1 combines with J gene TRBJ2-1; D is possibly TRBD2 (5 bases). Looked up from germline, CDR1 is SQVTM and CDR2 is ANQGSEA. V gave up 0 bases and J gave up 0 bases, with 9 bases separating them. The CDR3 contains 15 residues. CDR3 nucleotide sequence: TGCAGCGTTGAAGACCCGGGGAACTCCTACAATGAGCAGTTCTTC. Translation: CSVEDPGNSYNEQFF.

The chain is built from TRBV4-1 and TRBJ2-7; D may be TRBD2 (6 bases). CDR3 length: 15 amino acids. The ends were cut back, 1 base at V and 3 bases at J, with 13 bases in the middle. The germline gives CDR1 MGHRA, CDR2 YSYEKL. In nucleotides, the CDR3 is TGCGCCAGCAGCCAAGCAGTGGACTACCTCTACGAGCAGTACTTC. It encodes CASSQAVDYLYEQYF.

This chain links TRBV5-1 with TRBJ2-7, with TRBD2 identical over 7 bases. CDR1 and CDR2 (germline): SGHRS, YFSETQ. The CDR3 is 19 amino acids. V lost 1 base and J lost 0; bases outside the gene matches: 16. CDR3 sequence (DNA): TGCGCCAGCAGCTTGTGGACCGATGGGGTAGCGGGCGTCTCCTACGAGCAGTACTTC. As protein: CASSLWTDGVAGVSYEQYF.

About this clone: This CDR3 is also generated by other DNA sequences in the sample. The rearrangement links TRBV30 to TRBJ1-5; D is possibly TRBD1 (5 bases). Trimming removed 0 bases at V and 4 bases at J, with 7 bases between. This CDR3 region has 13 residues. Germline-derived CDR1 and CDR2 are GTSNPN and SVGIG (reference sequence). CDR3 protein: CAWSVGGNQPQHF. Written as DNA, the CDR3 is TGTGCCTGGAGTGTGGGGGGAAATCAGCCCCAGCATTTT.

This clone was counted a single time. The chain is built from TRBV29-1 and TRBJ2-3, with 10 bases identical to TRBD2. The junction had 10 bases not matched to a gene; V was cut back by 2 bases and J by 5 bases. Germline CDR1 is SQVTM and CDR2 is ANQGSEA. The CDR3 is 16 residues long. CDR3 DNA: TGCAGCGTTGAAAATGGTAGCGGGGGGTCTCTAGATACGCAGTATTTT. It encodes CSVENGSGGSLDTQYF.

The chain uses TRBV6-5 and TRBJ2-5; TRBD2 matches at 10 bases. Losses at the gene ends were 5 bases for V and 5 bases for J; bases not matched to a gene: 5. The CDR3 spans 14 residues. Germline V CDR1 and CDR2: MNHEY, SVGAGI. The DNA of the CDR3 is TGTGCCAGCAGTACGGGACTAGCGTCGGAGACCCAGTACTTC. Translation: CASSTGLASETQYF.

The chain carries TRBV10-1 and TRBJ2-7, with a possible D match to TRBD2 (5 bases). From germline, CDR1 is WNHNN and CDR2 SYGVQD (reference sequence). CDR3 size: 13 residues. V lost 7 bases and J lost 6, with 16 bases in between. The CDR3 loop is CASTPNHGGEQYF. The DNA of the CDR3 is TGCGCCAGCACCCCGAATCACGGAGGCGAGCAGTACTTC.

The chain recombines TRBV7-9 with TRBJ2-7, with TRBD2 identical over 7 bases. V lost 7 bases to trimming and J lost 4 bases; unmatched junction nucleotides: 7. Germline lookup yields CDR1 SEHNR and CDR2 FQNEAQ (reference sequence). The CDR3 is 13 amino acids. CDR3 nucleotide sequence: TGTGCCAGCAACCGGGACTACCTATACGAGCAGTACTTC. As protein: CASNRDYLYEQYF. Filled out from reference TRBV7-9 and TRBJ2-7, the complete variable domain reads DTGVSQNPRHKITKRGQNVTFRCDPISEHNRLYWYRQTLGQGPEFLTYFQNEAQLEKSRLLSDRFSAERPKGSFSTLEIQRTEQGDSAMYLCASNRDYLYEQYFGPGTRLTVT.

To note about this clone: Distinct nucleotide sequences in the sample also encode this CDR3. The chain links TRBV2 to TRBJ2-7, with 9 nucleotides matching TRBD1. CDR1 is SNHLY and CDR2 is FYNNEI in the germline V gene. The CDR3 length is 14 residues. V was pared by 3 bases and J by 4 bases, with 4 bases of the junction left unmatched. The CDR3: CASSDRDRVYEQYF. CDR3 coding DNA: TGTGCCAGCAGTGATCGGGACAGGGTATACGAGCAGTACTTC.

J is TRBJ2-1 and V is TRBV4-2; 8 bases line up with TRBD2. CDR1 and CDR2 from the germline V gene are LGHNA and YNFKEQ. This CDR3 is built from 16 residues. V was pared by 1 base and J by 2 bases, with 4 bases of the junction left unmatched. CDR3 sequence reads: CASSQVGGGTYNEQFF. In nucleotides, the CDR3 is TGTGCCAGCAGCCAAGTGGGCGGGGGGACCTACAATGAGCAGTTCTTC.

About this clone: This CDR3 is also generated by other DNA sequences in the sample. This chain joins TRBV7-9 and TRBJ2-7; TRBD1 aligns across 7 bases. Trimming removed 4 bases from V and 1 base from J; junction bases left unmatched: 1. Germline CDR1 SEHNR, CDR2 FQNEAQ (reference sequence). CDR3 length: 13 amino acids. Written as DNA, the CDR3 is TGTGCCAGCAGCTCGACAGGGTCCTACGAGCAGTACTTC. Amino acid sequence: CASSSTGSYEQYF.

The chain recombines TRBV2 with TRBJ1-2; D is possibly TRBD1 (5 bases). Germline CDR1 reads SNHLY; CDR2 reads FYNNEI. Trimming removed 10 bases at V and 1 base at J, with 13 bases between. The length of the CDR3 is 13 residues. For the CDR3, the DNA is TGTGCCACCGAGGGGCGTGGTAACTATGGCTACACCTTC. Its protein is CATEGRGNYGYTF. Variable domain in full (rest from reference TRBV2 and TRBJ1-2): EPEVTQTPSHQVTQMGQEVILRCVPISNHLYFYWYRQILGQKVEFLVSFYNNEISEKSEIFDDQFSVERPDGSNFTLKIRSTKLEDSAMYFCATEGRGNYGYTFGSGTRLTVV.

The chain combines TRBV2 with TRBJ2-7; D unresolved. The CDR3 runs 12 residues. V dropped 7 bases and J dropped 5 bases, with 12 bases sitting between them. Germline V gives CDR1 SNHLY, CDR2 FYNNEI. The CDR3 region is CASTAQVDEQYF. CDR3 DNA: TGTGCCAGCACAGCCCAAGTTGACGAGCAGTACTTC.

The J gene is TRBJ2-3, the V gene TRBV10-3, with TRBD2 matching 10 bases. Looked up from germline, CDR1 is ENHRY and CDR2 is SYGVKD. This CDR3 has 19 residues. J was trimmed by 2 bases and V by 6 bases; bases with no gene match: 17. CDR3 nucleotides: TGTGCCATCAGCCAGGGGCCTAGCGGGAGTCATGAAATCACAGATACGCAGTATTTT. It yields the protein CAISQGPSGSHEITDTQYF.

In DNA form, the CDR3 reads TGTGCCAGCAGCCAGGACGGGGAGCTGTTTTTT. Its translation: CASSQDGELFF. The rearrangement joins TRBV28 to TRBJ2-2; D remains unclear. CDR3 length: 11 residues. Germline CDR1 and CDR2: MDHEN and SYDVKM. The V gene lost 6 bases and the J gene lost 7 bases, with 6 bases spanning the gap.

V usage is TRBV29-1 and J usage is TRBJ2-7; 7 bases map to TRBD1. Germline CDR1 SQVTM, CDR2 ANQGSEA. Trimming cost V 7 bases and J 0 bases; bases outside gene matches: 9. The CDR3 totals 14 residues. The CDR3: CSAGSTGDSYEQYF. For the CDR3, the DNA is TGCAGCGCCGGCAGCACAGGGGACTCCTACGAGCAGTACTTC.

Points on this clone: Other DNA sequences of this sample code for an identical CDR3. CDR3 nucleotide sequence: TGCGCCAGCAGCTTGGAGGGGGGTCCCTACGAGCAGTACTTC. This gives the protein CASSLEGGPYEQYF. This sequence joins TRBV5-1 and TRBJ2-7; D tentatively fits TRBD1 or TRBD2 (6 bases each). CDR1 is SGHRS, CDR2 YFSETQ, per germline. Trimming removed 0 bases from V and 2 bases from J, with 9 bases in between. The CDR3 is 14 amino acids.

The chain recombines TRBV27 with TRBJ2-2, with 10 bases identical to TRBD1. With 7 bases clipped from V and 3 bases from J, the junction kept 5 bases outside the gene matches. This CDR3 has 15 amino acids. CDR1 and CDR2 from the germline V gene are MNHEY and SMNVEV (reference sequence). Here the CDR3 DNA reads TGTGCCAGCATGGTCGGGACAGGGGACACCGGGGAGCTGTTTTTT. Its protein is CASMVGTGDTGELFF.

This clone was detected only once. V usage is TRBV9 and J usage is TRBJ2-7, with 8 bases lining up with TRBD2. Per germline, CDR1 SGDLS and CDR2 YYNGEE. V shed 2 bases and J 4 bases; nucleotides not matched to a gene: 11. The CDR3 runs to 16 residues. The CDR3: CASSVNRGGLLYEQYF. The CDR3 DNA reads TGTGCCAGCAGCGTGAATCGGGGGGGTCTACTTTACGAGCAGTACTTC.